A single sample is the source of the 14 T cell receptor beta chains below, sequenced in a study of T-cell memory formation after mild COVID-19. Each CDR3 protein is one row after TCRdb ran MiXCR on the 5' RACE reads. Of just under 550,000 distinct CDR3 sequences in the sample, roughly 20% were seen once. Material for sequencing was PBMCs or a T cell subset sorted from them (not recorded which). These receptors were taken from an adult woman who had mild COVID-19 (a few samples of this study predate the infection). Cell type and time point are not known.

The V and J genes are TRBV9 and TRBJ2-2; 9 nucleotides agree with TRBD2. This CDR3 comprises 16 residues. Germline lookup yields CDR1 SGDLS and CDR2 YYNGEE. Unmatched junction bases numbered 4, after V lost 0 bases and J lost 4 bases. CDR3 in DNA: TGTGCCAGCAGCGTAGATCCTAGCGGGGCCACCGGGGAGCTGTTTTTT. It yields the protein CASSVDPSGATGELFF.

The rearrangement uses TRBV15 and TRBJ2-1, with D uncertain. Germline CDR1 LNHNV, CDR2 YYDKDF (reference sequence). Trimming stripped 0 bases from V and 7 bases from J, with 10 bases between. This CDR3 is built from 14 residues. The CDR3 region has the DNA TGTGCCACCAGCAGAGATCGGGTTACAAATGAGCAGTTCTTC. Its translation: CATSRDRVTNEQFF.

V and J are TRBV24-1 and TRBJ2-7; TRBD1 or TRBD2 may be the D gene (5 bases each). This CDR3 region has 15 residues. Germline V gives CDR1 KGHDR, CDR2 SFDVKD. Trimming cost V 3 bases and J 0 bases, with 11 bases left between them. CDR3 nucleotides: TGTGCCACCAGTGATCCTCACGGGGCCTCCTACGAGCAGTACTTC. Amino acids: CATSDPHGASYEQYF.

V is TRBV10-3 and J is TRBJ2-7; D is uncertain. Looked up from germline, CDR1 is ENHRY and CDR2 is SYGVKD. This CDR3 has 12 amino acids. Trimming removed 7 bases at V and 2 bases at J, with 9 bases between. This CDR3 reads CAINDEAYEQYF. The CDR3, as DNA: TGTGCCATCAATGACGAGGCCTACGAGCAGTACTTC.

This clonotype was observed a few times. This rearrangement joins TRBV2 to TRBJ1-5; TRBD1 agrees at 7 bases. CDR3 length: 14 residues. CDR1 and CDR2 from the germline V gene are SNHLY and FYNNEI. With 4 bases clipped from V and 4 bases from J, the junction kept 4 bases outside the gene matches. CDR3 DNA sequence: TGTGCCAGCAGTGTCTACAGGGGAAATCAGCCCCAGCATTTT. As protein: CASSVYRGNQPQHF.

J is TRBJ2-6 and V is TRBV5-6; TRBD2 agrees at 13 bases. CDR3 length equals 17 residues. Germline V gene data show CDR1 as SGHDT and CDR2 as YYEEEE. The V and J ends lost 4 bases and 1 base, in that order; junction bases with no gene match: 2. The CDR3 nucleotides read TGTGCCAGCAGCATACTAGCGGGGGGGTCTGGGGCCAACGTCCTGACTTTC. Protein sequence: CASSILAGGSGANVLTF. Drawing the rest from reference TRBV5-6 and TRBJ2-6, the complete variable domain is DAGVTQSPTHLIKTRGQQVTLRCSPKSGHDTVSWYQQALGQGPQFIFQYYEEEERQRGNFPDRFSGHQFPNYSSELNVNALLLGDSALYLCASSILAGGSGANVLTFGAGSRLTVL.

The V and J genes are TRBV7-6 and TRBJ2-1; 9 bases are a match to TRBD2. The V gene's germline CDR1 is SGHVS and CDR2 FNYEAQ. J lost 8 bases, V lost 5 bases, and 10 bases had no gene match. CDR3 length: 15 amino acids. CDR3 loop: CASSPTGTSFHEQFF. The CDR3 DNA reads as TGTGCCAGCAGCCCAACCGGGACTAGCTTCCATGAGCAGTTCTTC.

The gene calls are TRBV12-3 or TRBV12-4 and TRBJ2-7; a possible D gene is TRBD2 (7 bases). The CDR3 is 12 amino acids. Trimming stripped 5 bases from V and 11 bases from J, with 16 bases between. CDR3 coding DNA: TGTGCCAGCAGTCCCACTAGCGCAGGGGAGTACTTC. Translating it yields CASSPTSAGEYF.

The gene calls are TRBV2 and TRBJ2-2; D remains unclear. The germline V gene has CDR1 SNHLY and CDR2 FYNNEI. Trimming cost V 8 bases and J 3 bases, with 13 bases left between them. This CDR3 is 14 amino acids long. The CDR3 coding sequence is TGTGCCAGCGGCTCCCGGGTAGACACCGGGGAGCTGTTTTTT. Protein product: CASGSRVDTGELFF.

The chain has TRBV29-1 and TRBJ2-5; maybe TRBD2 (6 bases). With 7 bases removed from V and 0 bases from J, the gap between germline ends came to 12 bases. Per the germline V gene, CDR1 is SQVTM and CDR2 is ANQGSEA. The length of the CDR3 is 13 residues. CDR3 amino acids: CSGGLGYQETQYF. CDR3 DNA sequence: TGCAGCGGGGGACTGGGTTACCAAGAGACCCAGTACTTC.

This clonotype was detected only a few times. For the CDR3, the DNA is TGTGCCAGCAGCTTACTCCAAGGGATCAATCAGCCCCAGCATTTT. This translates into CASSLLQGINQPQHF. This chain joins TRBV7-3 and TRBJ1-5; D unclear. Trimming took off 2 bases at V and 3 bases at J, with 11 bases between the two ends. CDR1 SGHTA and CDR2 FQGTGA come from the germline V gene. The CDR3 has 15 residues.

In this sample, this clonotype turned up a few times. Written as DNA, the CDR3 is TGTGCCAGCGAGGACATGTCCTACGAGCAGTACTTC. Protein: CASEDMSYEQYF. The chain recombines TRBV6-2 or TRBV6-3 with TRBJ2-7, with D perhaps matching TRBD1 (5 bases). The V gene lost 8 bases and the J gene lost 1 base, with 9 bases spanning the gap. The CDR3 is made up of 12 amino acids. Germline CDR1 MNHEY, CDR2 SVGEGT.

The sample holds a few counts of this clonotype. The V gene is TRBV10-3, the J gene TRBJ2-3, with D possibly matching TRBD1 (5 bases). Germline-derived CDR1 and CDR2 are ENHRY and SYGVKD. This CDR3 has 13 amino acids. CDR3 nucleotide sequence: TGTCTCACAGGCGTAGAAACGGGAGATACGCAGTATTTT. It yields the protein CLTGVETGDTQYF.

The rearrangement links TRBV2 to TRBJ2-5; TRBD2 matches 8 bases. Germline V gene sequence: CDR1 SNHLY, CDR2 FYNNEI. V was clipped by 5 bases and J by 4 bases; unmatched bases: 9. There are 15 residues in the CDR3. The CDR3 region has the DNA TGTGCCAGCAGTAGGACTAGCAGAACGGGAGAGACCCAGTACTTC. This gives the protein CASSRTSRTGETQYF.